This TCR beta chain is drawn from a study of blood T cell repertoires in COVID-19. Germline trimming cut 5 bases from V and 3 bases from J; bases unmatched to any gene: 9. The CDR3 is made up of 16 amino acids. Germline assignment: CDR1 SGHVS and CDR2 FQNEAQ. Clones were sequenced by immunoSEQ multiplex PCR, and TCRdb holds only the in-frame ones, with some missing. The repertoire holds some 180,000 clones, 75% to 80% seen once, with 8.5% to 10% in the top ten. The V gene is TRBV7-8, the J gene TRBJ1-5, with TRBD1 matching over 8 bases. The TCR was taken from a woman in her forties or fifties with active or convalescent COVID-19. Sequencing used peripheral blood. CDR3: CASSRSGTGDNQPQHF. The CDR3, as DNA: TGTGCCAGCAGCCGTTCCGGGACAGGAGACAATCAGCCCCAGCATTTT.